Here is one T cell receptor beta chain with its context. This sample is part of a study of blood T cells in healthy people across ages. Combining a sample-barcoded 5' primer with a J-beta primer mix, a second PCR ran for 7 to 11 cycles. The yield of each sample was at least 2.5 million CDR3-containing paired-end reads. Each CDR3 protein gets one entry after TCRdb re-called the 5' RACE reads with MiXCR. In the table there are over a million distinct CDR3 sequences, under 55% of which are singletons. The CDR3 loop spans 13 amino acids. The germline gives CDR1 MGHRA, CDR2 YSYEKL. V shed 1 base and J shed 8 bases, with 11 bases lying between them.

This TCR came from a woman under 30 in good health. The V call is TRBV4-1, the J call TRBJ1-1, with D perhaps matching TRBD1 (5 bases). The specimen sequenced was blood. As DNA, the CDR3 is TGCGCCAGCAGCCAAGGTCGGTCAGGGGAAGCTTTCTTT. Translating gives CASSQGRSGEAFF.